In this sample, the clone carrying this T cell receptor beta chain turned up a few times. Its antigen is unidentified. The data were taken from a study of T cell repertoires in cytomegalovirus infection. Study-level background: Matching HLA type and CMV infection were both indicated by public TCR beta signatures.

Study-level findings and limits: Carriers of CMV plus the relevant HLA were identified by cumulative public TCR beta family frequency.

TCRdb re-called the reads with MiXCR, one entry per CDR3 protein. The repertoire holds roughly 140,000 distinct CDR3 sequences, with 23% as singletons. This receptor was identified in a human donor in good health (CMV status not recorded). Some clones in this sample may be carry-over from other donors' samples. Sequencing used PBMCs.

The chain's CDR3 is CASSEAGAAQETQYF. DNA of the CDR3: TGTGCCAGCAGTGAAGCGGGTGCAGCACAAGAGACCCAGTACTTC. V gene TRBV2 combines with J gene TRBJ2-5; D is uncertain. From germline, CDR1 is SNHLY and CDR2 FYNNEI. V lost 0 bases and J 2 bases, leaving 10 bases between the germline ends. The CDR3 is made up of 15 amino acids.